Listed here is a single T cell receptor beta chain. Original processing methods: Estimated nucleated cell counts came from reference gene primer amplification. Profiling relied on immunoSEQ multiplex PCR, and the TCRdb table lists in-frame clones only, not all of them. V and J calls and clone size are as listed in that table; D and trimming were resolved from the DNA. The table includes around 100,000 clones, about 90% detected once. The J segment lost 7 bases and the V segment lost 8 bases, leaving 10 bases of the junction unmatched. From germline, CDR1 is MNHEY and CDR2 SVGAGI. The CDR3 runs 14 residues. The data derive from a study of blood T cell repertoires in COVID-19. Study summary: COVID-19 samples from acute and convalescent phases originated in the United States, Italy and Spain. From T cells, B-cell-depleted T cells, or PBMCs came the material, which was cDNA or gDNA.

The sequenced sample was peripheral blood. This receptor was taken from a young man with acute or convalescent COVID-19. This sequence joins TRBV6-5 and TRBJ2-2, with 7 bases lining up with TRBD1. The CDR3, as DNA: TGTGCCAGCTCGGACAGGAGTCCAATCGGGGAGCTGTTTTTT. Its translation is CASSDRSPIGELFF.